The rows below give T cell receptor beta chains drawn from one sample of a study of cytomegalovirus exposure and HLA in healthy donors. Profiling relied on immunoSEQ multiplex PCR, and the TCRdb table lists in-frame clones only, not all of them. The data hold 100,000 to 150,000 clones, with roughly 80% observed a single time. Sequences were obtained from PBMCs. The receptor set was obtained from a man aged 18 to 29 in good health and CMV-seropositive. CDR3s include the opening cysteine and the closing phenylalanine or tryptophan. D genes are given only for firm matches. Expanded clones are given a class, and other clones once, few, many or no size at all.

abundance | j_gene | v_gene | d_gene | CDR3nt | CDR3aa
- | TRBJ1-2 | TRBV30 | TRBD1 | TGTGCCTGGCGACCGCAGACAGGGGCTAACTATGGCTACACCTTC | CAWRPQTGANYGYTF
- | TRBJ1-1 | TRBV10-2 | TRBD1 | TGCGCCAGCAGCCAGGACAGGATGAACACTGAAGCTTTCTTT | CASSQDRMNTEAFF
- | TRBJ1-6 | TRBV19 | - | TGTGCCAGTAGTATTATGAACACTAATTCACCCCTCCACTTT | CASSIMNTNSPLHF
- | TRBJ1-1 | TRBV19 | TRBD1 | TGTGCCAGTAGAGACGACAGGGGCGCCCTTGAAGCTTTCTTT | CASRDDRGALEAFF
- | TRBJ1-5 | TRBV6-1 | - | TGTGCCAGCAGTGAATCAATTTGGGGGGGCAGGGCGGAGCAGCCCCAGCATTTT | CASSESIWGGRAEQPQHF
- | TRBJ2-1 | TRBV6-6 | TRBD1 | TGTGCCAGCAGCCCATCGAGGGGGCATCACAATGAGCAGTTCTTC | CASSPSRGHHNEQFF
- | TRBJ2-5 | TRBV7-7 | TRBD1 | TGTGCTAGCAGCGCGAGTACAGGGGGCGTTGAGACCCAGTACTTC | CASSASTGGVETQYF
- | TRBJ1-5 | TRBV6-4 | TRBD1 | TGTGCCAGCAGTGAGTTCGACAGGGTTGATCAGCCCCAGCATTTT | CASSEFDRVDQPQHF
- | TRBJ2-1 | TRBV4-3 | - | TGCGCCAGCAGCCAAGGACTAGTTCGTTATGAGCAGTTCTTC | CASSQGLVRYEQFF
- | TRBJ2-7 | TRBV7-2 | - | TGTGCCAGCAGCCCCGCCCCACTCTACGAGCAGTACTTC | CASSPAPLYEQYF
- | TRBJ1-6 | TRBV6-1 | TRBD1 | TGTGCCAGCAGTGGAAGACAGGGCACGACCGCGAATTCACCCCTCCACTTT | CASSGRQGTTANSPLHF
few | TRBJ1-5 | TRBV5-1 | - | TGCGCCAGCAGCTTGGTTTCAGGAAGTCAGCCCCAGCATTTT | CASSLVSGSQPQHF
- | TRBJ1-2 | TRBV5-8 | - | TGTGCCAGCAGTGGGCGTCCCCTCTATGGCTACACCTTC | CASSGRPLYGYTF
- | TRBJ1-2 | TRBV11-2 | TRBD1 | TGTGCCAGCAGCAAAAGGACAGGTCGAAACTATGGCTACACCTTC | CASSKRTGRNYGYTF
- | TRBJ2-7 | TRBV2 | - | TGTGCCAGCAGGGGGCTAGGGGGGAGGGCCTACGAGCAGTACTTC | CASRGLGGRAYEQYF
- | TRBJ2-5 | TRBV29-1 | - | TGCAGCGTTGAAGATCCCTGGACTTGCCCGCAAGAGACCCAGTACTTC | CSVEDPWTCPQETQYF
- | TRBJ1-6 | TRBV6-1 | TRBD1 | TGTGCCAGCAGTGACCCAACGGACAGGTATAATTCACCCCTCCACTTT | CASSDPTDRYNSPLHF
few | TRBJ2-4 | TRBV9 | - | TGTGCCAGCAGCCCGAATAGCGGAGAAAACATTCAGTACTTC | CASSPNSGENIQYF
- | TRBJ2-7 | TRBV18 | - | TGTGCCAGCTCACCAACACAAGAAGTTTACGAGCAGTACTTC | CASSPTQEVYEQYF
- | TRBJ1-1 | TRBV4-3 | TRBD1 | TGCGCCAGCAGCCAAGACAGGACAGGGGTCACTGAAGCTTTCTTT | CASSQDRTGVTEAFF
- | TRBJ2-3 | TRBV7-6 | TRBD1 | TGTGCCAGCAGCCCAACCGGGACAGGGCTTGGAGATACGCAGTATTTT | CASSPTGTGLGDTQYF
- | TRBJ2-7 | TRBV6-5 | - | TGTGCCAGCAGTTTCGTACAGGGAGTTGGATACGAGCAGTACTTC | CASSFVQGVGYEQYF
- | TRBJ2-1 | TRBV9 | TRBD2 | TGTGCCAGCAGCGCTTTAAACCCTCTAGCGGGAGATCGCTATGAGCAGTTCTTC | CASSALNPLAGDRYEQFF
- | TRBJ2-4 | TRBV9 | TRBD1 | TGTGCCAGCAGCGCGGGGACAGTATGGGACGCCAAAAACATTCAGTACTTC | CASSAGTVWDAKNIQYF
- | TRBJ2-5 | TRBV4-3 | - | TGCGCCAGCAGCCAGATATGGCAGAAAGGGGCAGAGACCCAGTACTTC | CASSQIWQKGAETQYF
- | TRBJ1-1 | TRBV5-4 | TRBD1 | TGTGCCAGCAGCGAAGGGACAGGCACGGTCACTGAAGCTTTCTTT | CASSEGTGTVTEAFF
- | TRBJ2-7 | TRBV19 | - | TGTGCCAGTAGTATGGTACTTAAACCTTACGAGCAGTACTTC | CASSMVLKPYEQYF
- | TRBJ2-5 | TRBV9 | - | TGTGCCAGCAGCGTAAAGTCGGGAGTGGCTCAAGAGACCCAGTACTTC | CASSVKSGVAQETQYF
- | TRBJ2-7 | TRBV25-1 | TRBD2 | TGTGCCAGCACCGGACTAGCGGGGACCCGATACGAGCAGTACTTC | CASTGLAGTRYEQYF
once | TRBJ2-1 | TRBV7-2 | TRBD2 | TGTGCCAGCAGCTTAGACCGGGCTAGCGGGAGGGATGAGCAGTTCTTC | CASSLDRASGRDEQFF
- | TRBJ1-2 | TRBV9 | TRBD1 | TGTGCCAGCACCCCCCGGGCAGGGGGCTCCGGCTATGGCTACACCTTC | CASTPRAGGSGYGYTF
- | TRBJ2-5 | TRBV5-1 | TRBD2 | TGCGCCAGCAGCTTGGGGTCGGGGGGAGAGACCCAGTACTTC | CASSLGSGGETQYF
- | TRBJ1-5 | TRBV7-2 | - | TGTGCCAGCAGCTTAGGTCAGGGTCGGCATCAGCCCCAGCATTTT | CASSLGQGRHQPQHF
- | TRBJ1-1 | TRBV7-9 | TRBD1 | TGTGCCAGCAGCTCGAGGACAGGGCTGAACACTGAAGCTTTCTTT | CASSSRTGLNTEAFF
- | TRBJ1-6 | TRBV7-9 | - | TGTGCCAGCAGCCGGGACACTAAAAATTCACCCCTCCACTTT | CASSRDTKNSPLHF
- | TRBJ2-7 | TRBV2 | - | TGTGCCAGCAGGGGGGGAGCCTACGAGCAGTACTTC | CASRGGAYEQYF
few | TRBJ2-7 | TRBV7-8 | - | TGTGCCAGCAGCTTACTAGCGCAAGAGCTCTACGAGCAGTACTTC | CASSLLAQELYEQYF
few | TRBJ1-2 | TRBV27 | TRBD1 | TGTGCCAGCAGTACAACAGGGGGCGATGGCTACACCTTC | CASSTTGGDGYTF
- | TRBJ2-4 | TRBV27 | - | TGTGCCAGCAGTCCCCAGGGGTCCGTGATGGCCAAAAACATTCAGTACTTC | CASSPQGSVMAKNIQYF
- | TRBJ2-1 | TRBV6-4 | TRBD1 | TGTGCCAGCAGCACCGTAACAGGGGTCAATGAGCAGTTCTTC | CASSTVTGVNEQFF
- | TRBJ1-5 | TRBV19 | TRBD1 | TGTGCCAGTCAATGGACAGGGGGAAATCAGCCCCAGCATTTT | CASQWTGGNQPQHF
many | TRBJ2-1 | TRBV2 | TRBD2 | TGTGCCAGCAGAGCTACTAGCGGGGGAGTCAATGAGCAGTTCTTC | CASRATSGGVNEQFF
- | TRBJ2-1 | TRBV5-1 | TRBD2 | TGCGCCAGCAGCTTGGGACTAGCGGAATACAATGAGCAGTTCTTC | CASSLGLAEYNEQFF
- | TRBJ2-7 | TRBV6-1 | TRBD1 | TGTGCCAGCAGTAGGACAGGGAGCTCCTACGAGCAGTACTTC | CASSRTGSSYEQYF
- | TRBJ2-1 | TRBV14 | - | TGTGCCAGCAGCCAAGAAAGGGGTTTAAAGCAGTTCTTC | CASSQERGLKQFF
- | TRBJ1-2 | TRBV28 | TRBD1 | TGTGCCAGCAGTTCCCAGACAGGGTGGGTTGAAGGCTACACCTTC | CASSSQTGWVEGYTF
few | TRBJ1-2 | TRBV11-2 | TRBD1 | TGTGCCAGCAGCCTGGGACAGGCTTTTTCTGGCTACACCTTC | CASSLGQAFSGYTF
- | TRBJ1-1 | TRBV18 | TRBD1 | TGTGCCAGCTCACCACAAGACAGGGGGATGAACACTGAAGCTTTCTTT | CASSPQDRGMNTEAFF
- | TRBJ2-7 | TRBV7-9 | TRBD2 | TGTGCCAGCAGCTTATCCACTAGCGGGAGTGTCGACGAGCAGTACTTC | CASSLSTSGSVDEQYF